A selection of T cell receptor beta chains follows, all from one sample in a study of blood T cell repertoires in COVID-19. The method was immunoSEQ multiplex PCR; TCRdb's version includes in-frame clones alone and lacks a portion of them. The profile shows 84,000 or so clones, around 90% of them singletons. The sequenced sample consisted of peripheral blood. These receptors were obtained from a man aged 70 or older with acute or convalescent COVID-19. The CDR3 runs from the conserved cysteine through the conserved F or W. Rows give clone size only sometimes, using once, few, many, or a class for an expanded clone.

TRBV5-4	NA	TRBJ2-1	CASSLATGDNEQFF
TRBV3-1/TRBV3-2	NA	TRBJ1-1	CASSQVGRTQGEAFF
TRBV14	NA	TRBJ2-7	CASSSGTGSYEQYF
TRBV10-3	NA	TRBJ2-3	CAISPGQTTDTQYF
TRBV10-3	once	TRBJ1-1	CAISETGQGNTEAFF
TRBV11-2	NA	TRBJ1-6	CASSLAGTDNSPLHF
TRBV30	NA	TRBJ1-2	CAWSFRDNFGYTF
TRBV7-2	NA	TRBJ2-3	CASSGQGTDTQYF
TRBV7-8	NA	TRBJ2-7	CASSFTSGGRNPYEQYF
TRBV4-3	NA	TRBJ2-3	CASSLLGGRGTDTQYF
TRBV5-1	NA	TRBJ1-3	CASSLVPTGNGNTIYF
TRBV5-5	NA	TRBJ1-5	CASSLGGGQSQPQHF
TRBV2	NA	TRBJ2-3	CASRASRGSGTDTQYF
TRBV5-6	NA	TRBJ2-3	CASSLDGDRVNF
TRBV6-2/TRBV6-3	NA	TRBJ2-2	CASSPQGVGNTGELFF
TRBV2	NA	TRBJ2-7	CASNHGDTYEQYF
TRBV28	NA	TRBJ1-5	CASSLIPRTGKIVNQPQHF
TRBV28	NA	TRBJ2-7	CANSSLDTGGYEQYF
TRBV6-5	NA	TRBJ1-1	CASSSPWGGGTEAFF
TRBV24-1	NA	TRBJ1-1	CATSDVGTEAFF
TRBV6-1	NA	TRBJ1-1	CASSASQGTGSDTEAFF
TRBV5-1	NA	TRBJ2-3	CASSMTGDGTDTQYF
TRBV7-2	NA	TRBJ1-2	CASSLAQGAGSYTF
TRBV2	NA	TRBJ1-5	CASSSTGGQDQPQHF